This T cell receptor (beta chain) emerged from a study of cytomegalovirus exposure and HLA in healthy donors. Study results and limitations: In an earlier analysis, productive rearrangement rates for most beta V segments clustered near 87% or 30%. Rare TCR sequences dominated, though some public TCRs recurred in many donors.

As to this clone: The antigen is unknown.

Every donor was a healthy person donating bone marrow. CDR1 SGHRS and CDR2 YFSETQ come from the germline V gene. The CDR3 sequence is 17 residues long. With 60 Vbeta and 13 Jbeta primers, the PCR was carried out. Measured with immunoSEQ multiplex PCR; TCRdb has only the in-frame clones, and not every one. The repertoire consists of approximately 150,000 clones, with around four fifths occurring once and the leading ten covering 9.5% to 10%. The rearrangement joins TRBV5-1 to TRBJ2-5, with 9 bases that match TRBD1. The closer fit of TRBJ2-7 to the DNA end suggests the J call may be wrong. Specimen: PBMCs. This receptor was identified in a man aged 18 to 29 in good health and CMV-seropositive. Here the CDR3 DNA reads TGCGCCAGCAGCTTGGTTTTTCGGGACAGGGACTCCTACGAGCAGTACTTC. Its protein is CASSLVFRDRDSYEQYF.